This T cell receptor (beta chain) was identified in a study of T-cell memory formation after mild COVID-19. cDNA libraries for TCR alpha and TCR beta, carrying sample barcodes and UMIs, came from 5'RACE with constant-segment primers. Each CDR3 protein is one row after TCRdb ran MiXCR on the 5' RACE reads. The sample comprises 90,000 to 120,000 distinct CDR3 sequences, around 15% of which are singletons, and roughly 40% rests with the top ten. Relative to its sample, this clonotype is medium-sized (0.01 to 0.1%). CDR3 length: 16 amino acids. Trimming took 5 bases from V and 5 from J, leaving 19 bases between them.

The origin of this receptor is a man aged 18 to 29 who had mild COVID-19 (a few samples of this study predate the infection). Cell type and time point are not known. The sequencing input was PBMCs or a T cell subset sorted from them (not recorded which). The V and J genes are TRBV12-3 or TRBV12-4 and TRBJ2-1, with D perhaps being TRBD1 or TRBD2 (5 bases each). The CDR3 here is CASSPPRASPNNEQFF. DNA for the CDR3: TGTGCCAGCAGTCCCCCCAGGGCTAGCCCTAACAATGAGCAGTTCTTC.